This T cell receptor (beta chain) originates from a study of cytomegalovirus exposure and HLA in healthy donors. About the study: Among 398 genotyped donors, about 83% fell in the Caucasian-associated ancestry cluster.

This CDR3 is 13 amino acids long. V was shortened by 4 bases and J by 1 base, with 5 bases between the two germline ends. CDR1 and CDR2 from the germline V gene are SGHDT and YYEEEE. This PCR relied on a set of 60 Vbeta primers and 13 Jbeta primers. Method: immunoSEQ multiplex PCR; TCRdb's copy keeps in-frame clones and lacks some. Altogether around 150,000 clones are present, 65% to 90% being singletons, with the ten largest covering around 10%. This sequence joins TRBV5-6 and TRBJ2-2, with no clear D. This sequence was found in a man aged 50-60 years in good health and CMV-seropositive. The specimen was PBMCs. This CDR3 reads CASSPWNTGELFF. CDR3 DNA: TGTGCCAGCAGCCCCTGGAACACCGGGGAGCTGTTTTTT.